The present T cell receptor beta chain was sequenced within a study of blood T cells in healthy people across ages. About the study: Every two T cells gave about one barcoded beta molecule via template switching.

Primed by a sample-barcoded 5' primer and a J-beta primer mix, a second PCR proceeded for about 6 to 12 cycles. TCRdb reanalysed the 5' RACE reads using MiXCR and keeps one entry per CDR3 protein. The sample shows some 1.4 million distinct CDR3 sequences, about 43% of them seen only once. CDR3 length: 13 amino acids. Germline CDR1 MNHEY, CDR2 SMNVEV (reference sequence). The V end lost 10 bases, the J end lost 4 bases, and 15 bases lay between the germline ends. This TCR derives from a woman aged 18-35 years in good health. The sample consisted of blood. This sequence joins TRBV27 and TRBJ2-3; no clear D gene. CDR3 amino acids: CATRALMADTQYF. In DNA, the CDR3 is TGTGCCACCCGGGCTCTCATGGCAGATACGCAGTATTTT.